Following are 15 T cell receptor beta chains from one sample sequenced in a study of blood T cell repertoires in COVID-19. Assay used: immunoSEQ multiplex PCR; TCRdb lists only in-frame clones, some missing. Counted here are about 210,000 clones, approximately 85% occurring once; the ten biggest clones make up about 2.5%. Sequenced: peripheral blood. These receptors all come from a woman aged 70-85 years with COVID-19, enrolled during active disease.

The rearrangement uses TRBV6-6 and TRBJ1-5; maybe TRBD1 (5 bases). V lost 4 bases, J lost 4 bases, and 8 bases lay in between. This CDR3 region has 13 residues. Germline V CDR1 and CDR2: MNHNY, SVGAGI (reference sequence). The CDR3 DNA reads TGTGCCAGCAGTTCCAGGGCGAATCAGCCCCAGCATTTT. Residues: CASSSRANQPQHF.

The sample holds a few counts of this clone. This chain uses TRBV2 with TRBJ1-5; the D gene is possibly TRBD1 (6 bases). The CDR3 has 18 residues. Germline loops: CDR1 SNHLY, CDR2 FYNNEI. V was cut by 6 bases and J by 0 bases, with 21 bases left in between. Written as DNA, the CDR3 is TGTGCCAGCAGGGATAGCCATCAGGGGAGAAATAGCAATCAGCCCCAGCATTTT. It specifies CASRDSHQGRNSNQPQHF.

The rearrangement links TRBV29-1 to TRBJ2-7; 11 nucleotides match TRBD2. J lost 3 bases, V lost 3 bases, and 7 bases had no gene match. The CDR3 loop spans 15 amino acids. The germline gives CDR1 SQVTM, CDR2 ANQGSEA. The CDR3 bases are TGCAGCGTTGATATAGCGGGAGGGCCTAACTACGAGCAGTACTTC. Translating gives CSVDIAGGPNYEQYF.

This chain links TRBV19 with TRBJ1-1, with no clear D. Per the germline V gene, CDR1 is LNHDA and CDR2 is SQIVND (reference sequence). The CDR3 runs to 13 residues. V was shortened by 3 bases and J by 4 bases, with 9 bases between the two germline ends. CDR3 residues: CASSIQMATEAFF. The CDR3 bases are TGTGCCAGTAGTATTCAGATGGCCACTGAAGCTTTCTTT. The variable domain in full, completed from reference TRBV19 and TRBJ1-1, reads DGGITQSPKYLFRKEGQNVTLSCEQNLNHDAMYWYRQDPGQGLRLIYYSQIVNDFQKGDIAEGYSVSREKKESFPLTVTSAQKNPTAFYLCASSIQMATEAFFGQGTRLTVV.

The chain couples TRBV19 to TRBJ1-5; a possible D gene is TRBD1 (5 bases). This CDR3 region has 13 residues. Trimming pared 8 bases from V and 5 bases from J, leaving 13 bases between. Germline V lookup: CDR1 LNHDA, CDR2 SQIVND (reference sequence). The CDR3 spells CASGTGGDQPQHF. CDR3 DNA sequence: TGTGCCAGTGGAACGGGAGGGGATCAGCCCCAGCATTTT.

This chain links TRBV2 with TRBJ2-6; 8 bases align to TRBD1. The J segment lost 4 bases and the V segment lost 6 bases, leaving 14 bases of the junction unmatched. Germline V gives CDR1 SNHLY, CDR2 FYNNEI. The CDR3 is 18 residues long. The CDR3 region has the DNA TGTGCCAGCAGACTGGGGGCAGGGGGCCGGTCCGGGGCCAACGTCCTGACTTTC. It is translated as CASRLGAGGRSGANVLTF.

The chain couples TRBV5-8 to TRBJ2-1, with no clear D. Germline V gene lookup returns CDR1 SGHTS and CDR2 YDEGEE. V lost 0 bases and J 6 bases, leaving 10 bases between the germline ends. The CDR3 has 14 residues. CDR3: CASSLASVLNEQFF. CDR3 nucleotides: TGTGCCAGCAGCTTGGCGTCGGTGCTCAATGAGCAGTTCTTC.

The chain couples TRBV7-3 to TRBJ2-7; a weak D match, TRBD2 (5 bases). V lost 5 bases to trimming and J lost 7 bases, with 15 bases between them. This CDR3 region has 13 residues. Germline CDR1 reads SGHTA; CDR2 reads FQGTGA. The CDR3 DNA follows: TGTGCCAGCAGCCTCAGCGAGGGTTTGGAGCAGTACTTC. This gives the protein CASSLSEGLEQYF.

This clone has only one observation. V gene TRBV19 combines with J gene TRBJ1-2; the D gene is possibly TRBD1 (5 bases). The CDR3 extends over 15 amino acids. Germline values: CDR1 LNHDA, CDR2 SQIVND (reference sequence). V dropped 2 bases and J dropped 8 bases, with 18 bases sitting between them. CDR3 residues: CASSILLTGTGGYTF. The CDR3 DNA reads TGTGCCAGTAGTATACTCCTTACCGGGACTGGCGGCTACACCTTC.

The chain is built from TRBV6-5 and TRBJ2-1, with D tentatively TRBD2 (7 bases). This CDR3 has 16 residues. Germline CDR1 is MNHEY and CDR2 is SVGAGI. The ends were cut back, 2 bases at V and 3 bases at J, with 14 bases in the middle. CDR3 sequence (DNA): TGTGCCAGCAGTTACGGGGGCACGGGAGGCTACAATGAGCAGTTCTTC. It translates to CASSYGGTGGYNEQFF.

This clone turned up a few times. The chain carries TRBV11-3 and TRBJ1-2; no reliable D call. Germline-derived CDR1 and CDR2 are SGHNT and YENEEA. The CDR3 has 13 residues. Trimming removed 1 base from V and 8 bases from J, with 11 bases in between. CDR3 coding DNA: TGTGCCAGCAGCTTAGTCGCGGGTATAGGCTACACCTTC. As protein: CASSLVAGIGYTF.

This clone was detected a few times. The chain has TRBV19 and TRBJ1-2, with a possible D match to TRBD1 (6 bases). V was trimmed by 3 bases and J by 2 bases, leaving 7 bases between them. Germline assignment: CDR1 LNHDA and CDR2 SQIVND (reference sequence). The CDR3 runs 13 residues. CDR3 DNA: TGTGCCAGTAGTATGGGACAAAACTATGGCTACACCTTC. This sequence encodes CASSMGQNYGYTF.

The rearrangement joins TRBV7-3 to TRBJ1-2; 10 bases align to TRBD1. The CDR3 has 17 residues. With 5 bases clipped from V and 8 bases from J, the junction kept 17 bases outside the gene matches. CDR1 SGHTA and CDR2 FQGTGA come from the germline V gene. The CDR3 coding sequence is TGTGCCAGCAGCCTCTTGAATCCGGGACAGGGGCTTCGGGGCTACACCTTC. This sequence encodes CASSLLNPGQGLRGYTF. Variable domain in full (rest from reference TRBV7-3 and TRBJ1-2): GAGVSQTPSNKVTEKGKYVELRCDPISGHTALYWYRQSLGQGPEFLIYFQGTGAADDSGLPNDRFFAVRPEGSVSTLKIQRTERGDSAVYLCASSLLNPGQGLRGYTFGSGTRLTVV.

This chain connects TRBV6-5 to TRBJ2-7; 10 nucleotides agree with TRBD1. The junction had 4 bases not matched to a gene; V was cut back by 5 bases and J by 3 bases. This CDR3 has 14 residues. From germline, CDR1 is MNHEY and CDR2 SVGAGI. The CDR3 DNA is TGTGCCAGCAGTCCGACAGGGGGCGGCTACGAGCAGTACTTC. Its protein product is CASSPTGGGYEQYF.

This rearrangement joins TRBV11-3 to TRBJ2-7; a weak D match, TRBD2 (7 bases). Germline V gene data show CDR1 as SGHNT and CDR2 as YENEEA. The CDR3 has 14 amino acids. Between the trimmed V and J ends, which lost 3 bases and 2 bases, there was a span of 11 bases. The CDR3 is CASSLGGTPYEQYF. The CDR3 DNA reads as TGTGCCAGCAGCTTGGGGGGGACACCCTACGAGCAGTACTTC.